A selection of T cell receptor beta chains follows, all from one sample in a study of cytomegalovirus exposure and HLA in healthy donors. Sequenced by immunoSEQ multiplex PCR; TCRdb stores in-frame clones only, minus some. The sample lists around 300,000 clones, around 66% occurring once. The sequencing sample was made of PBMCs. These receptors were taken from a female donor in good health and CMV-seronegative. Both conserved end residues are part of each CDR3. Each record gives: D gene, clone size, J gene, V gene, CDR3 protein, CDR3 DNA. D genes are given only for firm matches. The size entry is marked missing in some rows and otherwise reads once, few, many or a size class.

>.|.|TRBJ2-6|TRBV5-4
CASSLGYNKGAGANVLTF
TGTGCCAGCAGCTTGGGCTATAATAAGGGAGCTGGGGCCAACGTCCTGACTTTC
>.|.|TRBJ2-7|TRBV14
CASSQDFRHEQYF
TGTGCCAGCAGCCAAGATTTCCGTCACGAGCAGTACTTC
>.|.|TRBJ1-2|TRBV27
CASSFLGVSSYGYTF
TGTGCCAGCAGTTTTTTAGGGGTTTCTTCCTATGGCTACACCTTC
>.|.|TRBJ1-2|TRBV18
CASSLADSNYGYTF
TGTGCCAGCTCACTGGCAGATTCTAACTATGGCTACACCTTC
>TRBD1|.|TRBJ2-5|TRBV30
CAWSGTGVAETQYF
TGTGCCTGGAGTGGGACAGGGGTGGCGGAGACCCAGTACTTC
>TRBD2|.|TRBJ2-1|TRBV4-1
CASSQPRLADPYGEQFF
TGCGCCAGCAGCCAACCCCGTCTAGCGGACCCTTACGGTGAGCAGTTCTTC
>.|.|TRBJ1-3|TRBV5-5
CASSLVADGYSGNTIYF
TGTGCCAGCAGCTTGGTAGCGGACGGATACTCTGGAAACACCATATATTTT
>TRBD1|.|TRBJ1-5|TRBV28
CASSSLDWDRNQPQHF
TGTGCCAGCAGTTCCCTTGATTGGGACAGAAATCAGCCCCAGCATTTT
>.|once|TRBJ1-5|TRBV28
CASRSSQPQHF
TGTGCCAGCAGATCCTCTCAGCCCCAGCATTTT
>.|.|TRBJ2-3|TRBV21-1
CAGRDSYTDTQYF
TGTGCCGGTCGGGACAGCTACACAGATACGCAGTATTTT
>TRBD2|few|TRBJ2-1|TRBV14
CASSQLAGVGGGEQFF
TGTGCCAGCAGCCAACTAGCGGGAGTGGGAGGCGGTGAGCAGTTCTTC
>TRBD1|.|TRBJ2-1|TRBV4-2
CASSQDLQGAIGNEQFF
TGTGCCAGCAGCCAAGATTTACAGGGGGCTATCGGCAATGAGCAGTTCTTC
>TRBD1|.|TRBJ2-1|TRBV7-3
CASSLDRDNEQFF
TGTGCCAGCAGCTTGGACAGGGACAATGAGCAGTTCTTC
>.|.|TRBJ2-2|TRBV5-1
CASSGQSYTGELFF
TGCGCCAGCAGCGGACAGAGTTACACCGGGGAGCTGTTTTTT
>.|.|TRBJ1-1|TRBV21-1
CASSLGQGARGTEAFF
TGTGCCAGCAGTCTAGGACAGGGGGCGCGAGGCACTGAAGCTTTCTTT
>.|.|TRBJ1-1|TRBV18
CASSEAVNTEAFF
TGTGCCAGCTCTGAGGCAGTTAACACTGAAGCTTTCTTT
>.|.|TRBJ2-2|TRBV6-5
CASSYRGGTGELFF
TGTGCCAGCAGTTACAGGGGCGGCACCGGGGAGCTGTTTTTT
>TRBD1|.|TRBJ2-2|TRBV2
CASGGQGLDTGELFF
TGTGCCAGCGGCGGACAGGGGCTGGACACCGGGGAGCTGTTTTTT
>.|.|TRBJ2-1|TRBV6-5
CASSYLSGSYNEQFF
TGTGCCAGCAGTTACCTTAGCGGATCCTACAATGAGCAGTTCTTC
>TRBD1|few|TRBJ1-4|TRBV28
CASSFGPTGVNEKLFF
TGTGCCAGCAGTTTTGGGCCGACAGGGGTTAATGAAAAACTGTTTTTT
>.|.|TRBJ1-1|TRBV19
CASSIGRRGNTEAFF
TGTGCCAGTAGTATAGGCAGGCGGGGGAACACTGAAGCTTTCTTT
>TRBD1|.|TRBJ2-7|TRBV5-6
CASSSGTGAYEQYF
TGTGCCAGCAGTTCCGGGACAGGGGCGTACGAGCAGTACTTC
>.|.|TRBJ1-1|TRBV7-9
CSSSRWQGQVIPEAFF
TGTTCCAGCAGCCGGTGGCAGGGGCAGGTAATCCCTGAAGCTTTCTTT
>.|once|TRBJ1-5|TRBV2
CASSRDRNNQPQHF
TGTGCCAGCAGCCGCGACAGAAACAATCAGCCCCAGCATTTT
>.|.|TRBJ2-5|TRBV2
CASSGDRGQETQYF
TGTGCCAGCAGTGGGGACCGGGGGCAAGAGACCCAGTACTTC
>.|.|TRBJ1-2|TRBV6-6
CASRLREGGGSTF
TGTGCCAGCAGATTACGTGAGGGTGGCGGGAGCACCTTC
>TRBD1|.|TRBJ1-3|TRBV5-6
CASSLRQGAFRNTIYF
TGTGCCAGCAGCCTCAGACAGGGGGCATTTCGAAACACCATATATTTT
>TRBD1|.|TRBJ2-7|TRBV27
CASSLGQGRNEQYF
TGTGCCAGCAGTCTTGGACAGGGGCGGAACGAGCAGTACTTC
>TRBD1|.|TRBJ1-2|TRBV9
CASSARTGTYGYTF
TGTGCCAGCAGCGCCAGGACAGGGACCTATGGCTACACCTTC
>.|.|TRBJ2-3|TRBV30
CAWSVQYTDTQYF
TGTGCCTGGAGTGTACAGTACACAGATACGCAGTATTTT
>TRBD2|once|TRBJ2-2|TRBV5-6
CASSGATSGRVTGELFF
TGTGCCAGCAGCGGGGCGACTAGCGGGAGGGTCACCGGGGAGCTGTTTTTT